One sample yielded the 25 T cell receptor beta chains listed below, sequenced in a study of blood T cells in healthy people across ages. A sample-barcoded 5' primer and a J-beta primer mix were used in a second PCR of about 7 to 12 cycles. Using its own MiXCR run on the 5' RACE reads, TCRdb lists one record per CDR3 protein. The sample has about 2 million distinct CDR3 sequences, about 49% seen once; the top ten hold over 2%. The material sequenced was blood. These receptors came from a woman aged 40 to 50 in good health.

Here the CDR3 DNA reads TGTGCCAGCAGCCCGACAGGGGGCGCGGGCTCTGCCGGGGAGCTGTTTTTT. The encoded protein is CASSPTGGAGSAGELFF. The V call is TRBV7-2, the J call TRBJ2-2, with 10 bases identical to TRBD1. The length of the CDR3 is 17 residues. Germline lookup yields CDR1 SGHTA and CDR2 FQGNSA. V shed 5 bases, J shed 6 bases, and the junction held 12 bases outside the gene matches.

This rearrangement joins TRBV28 to TRBJ1-5; D may be TRBD1 (6 bases). V lost 5 bases to trimming and J lost 12 bases, with 14 bases between them. Germline V lookup: CDR1 MDHEN, CDR2 SYDVKM. The CDR3 is 12 residues long. The DNA of the CDR3 is TGTGCCAGCAGTCCTGGACAGAAGCTCCAGCATTTT. This sequence encodes CASSPGQKLQHF.

The chain employs TRBV6-2 or TRBV6-3 and TRBJ1-1, with D unclear. CDR1 MNHEY and CDR2 SVGEGT come from the germline V gene. The CDR3 loop spans 11 amino acids. The ends were cut back, 6 bases at V and 5 bases at J, with 7 bases in the middle. The CDR3, as DNA: TGTGCCAGCAGGCGGGAAACTGAAGCTTTCTTT. Its protein product is CASRRETEAFF.

This rearrangement joins TRBV7-9 to TRBJ2-4; D call uncertain. V dropped 0 bases and J dropped 5 bases, with 5 bases sitting between them. Germline-derived CDR1 and CDR2 are SEHNR and FQNEAQ (reference sequence). The CDR3 is 13 amino acids. The CDR3 protein is CASSLASENIQYF. The CDR3 bases are TGTGCCAGCAGCTTAGCGAGCGAAAACATTCAGTACTTC.

CDR3 amino acids: CASSRDNSGIGYTF. CDR3 nucleotides: TGTGCCAGCTCCCGTGACAACAGCGGGATTGGCTACACCTTC. This rearrangement joins TRBV28 to TRBJ1-2, with D unclear. V gave up 8 bases and J gave up 7 bases, with 20 bases separating them. There are 14 residues in the CDR3. Germline V gene sequence: CDR1 MDHEN, CDR2 SYDVKM.

The rearrangement uses TRBV20-1 and TRBJ2-1; D is possibly TRBD2 (5 bases). This CDR3 has 11 residues. Trimming took off 7 bases at V and 3 bases at J, with 7 bases between the two ends. In germline, CDR1 is DFQATT, CDR2 SNEGSKA (reference sequence). The CDR3 loop is CSGGVYNEQFF. The CDR3 DNA sequence: TGCAGTGGGGGAGTCTACAATGAGCAGTTCTTC.

The chain couples TRBV6-5 to TRBJ1-2; TRBD1 agrees at 9 bases. The length of the CDR3 is 15 residues. Germline V lookup: CDR1 MNHEY, CDR2 SVGAGI. V gave up 7 bases and J gave up 0 bases; unmatched junction bases: 6. The CDR3 DNA reads as TGTGCCAGCAAAGGACAGGGGCCTACTAACTATGGCTACACCTTC. Amino acids: CASKGQGPTNYGYTF.

V usage is TRBV5-6 and J usage is TRBJ1-2, with 10 bases that match TRBD1. The J segment lost 5 bases and the V segment lost 4 bases, leaving 5 bases of the junction unmatched. The CDR3 sequence is 14 residues long. CDR1 and CDR2 from the germline V gene are SGHDT and YYEEEE. DNA of the CDR3: TGTGCCAGCAGCGCGCGACAGGGGGCGTATGGCTACACCTTC. This codes for CASSARQGAYGYTF.

This clonotype was picked up a small number of times. The rearrangement links TRBV7-2 to TRBJ2-1; 14 bases line up with TRBD2. The V gene's germline CDR1 is SGHTA and CDR2 FQGNSA. V lost 7 bases, J lost 6 bases, and 14 bases stayed unmatched. This CDR3 contains 18 residues. In nucleotides, the CDR3 is TGTGCCAGCAATCCGGGACTAGCGGGGGCCCAAACCTTCAATGAGCAGTTCTTC. It encodes CASNPGLAGAQTFNEQFF.

This chain uses TRBV6-1 with TRBJ2-3; 9 bases are shared with TRBD2. The germline gives CDR1 MNHNS, CDR2 SASEGT. The CDR3 totals 16 residues. The ends lost 1 base at V and 0 bases at J; junction bases unmatched: 2. The CDR3 spells CASSEVLAGSTDTQYF. The CDR3 bases are TGTGCCAGCAGTGAAGTTCTAGCGGGGAGCACAGATACGCAGTATTTT.

This sequence joins TRBV4-1 and TRBJ2-4; D ambiguous. The CDR3 is 15 residues long. From germline, CDR1 is MGHRA and CDR2 YSYEKL. Between the trimmed V and J ends, which lost 0 bases and 0 bases, there was a span of 6 bases. The CDR3 loop is CASSQEDLAKNIQYF. The CDR3 bases are TGCGCCAGCAGCCAAGAGGACCTAGCCAAAAACATTCAGTACTTC.

The chain combines TRBV20-1 with TRBJ2-5; 7 bases line up with TRBD1. The CDR3 sequence is 14 residues long. Germline CDR1 and CDR2: DFQATT and SNEGSKA (reference sequence). Trimming took 6 bases from V and 3 from J; bases not matched to a gene: 10. As DNA, the CDR3 is TGCAGTGCATCTACCGGGACAGTGGAAGAGACCCAGTACTTC. Its protein product is CSASTGTVEETQYF.

This clonotype has only a few counts. The chain recombines TRBV6-5 with TRBJ2-1, with D possibly being TRBD1 (5 bases). The germline gives CDR1 MNHEY, CDR2 SVGAGI. CDR3 size: 16 residues. The V and J ends lost 6 bases and 4 bases respectively, with 19 bases between them. CDR3 coding DNA: TGTGCCAGCAGACTGGGGCTCTCCTCGGCTTACAATGAGCAGTTCTTC. It is translated as CASRLGLSSAYNEQFF.

V gene TRBV7-9 combines with J gene TRBJ2-5; TRBD2 matches at 7 bases. This CDR3 region has 15 residues. The germline gives CDR1 SEHNR, CDR2 FQNEAQ (reference sequence). Trimming at V came to 4 bases and at J to 2 bases, leaving 7 bases not matched to a gene. The CDR3 sequence is CASSSLGGLQETQYF. Here the CDR3 DNA reads TGTGCCAGCAGCTCCCTTGGGGGACTACAAGAGACCCAGTACTTC. The full variable domain, its missing parts supplied by reference TRBV7-9 and TRBJ2-5, is DTGVSQNPRHKITKRGQNVTFRCDPISEHNRLYWYRQTLGQGPEFLTYFQNEAQLEKSRLLSDRFSAERPKGSFSTLEIQRTEQGDSAMYLCASSSLGGLQETQYFGPGTRLLVL.

This clonotype showed up just a few times. V is TRBV15 and J is TRBJ2-3; D ambiguous. Germline loops: CDR1 LNHNV, CDR2 YYDKDF (reference sequence). CDR3 length: 15 amino acids. Between the trimmed V and J ends, which lost 0 bases and 0 bases, there was a span of 7 bases. The CDR3 coding sequence is TGTGCCACCAGCAGAGACGCCACTAGCACAGATACGCAGTATTTT. Translation: CATSRDATSTDTQYF.

V usage is TRBV12-3 or TRBV12-4 and J usage is TRBJ1-6, with D perhaps matching TRBD1 (5 bases). The CDR3 runs 15 residues. The V end was cut by 3 bases, the J end by 10 bases, with 16 bases between. CDR3 nucleotides: TGTGCCAGCAGTTTGGGGGGGGGAGGAAGCTCACCCCTCCACTTT. Encoded protein: CASSLGGGGSSPLHF.

This clonotype was recorded only once. This chain connects TRBV15 to TRBJ1-2; TRBD1 is a possible D gene (5 bases). This CDR3 has 15 amino acids. Trimming took 0 bases from V and 8 from J, leaving 16 bases between them. The germline gives CDR1 LNHNV, CDR2 YYDKDF (reference sequence). The CDR3 coding sequence is TGTGCCACCAGCAGAGATAGTGGCAGGGTAGAGGGCTACACCTTC. Amino acid sequence: CATSRDSGRVEGYTF.

This clonotype was picked up a small number of times. J is TRBJ2-5 and V is TRBV7-2; 10 bases are shared with TRBD2. The germline V gene has CDR1 SGHTA and CDR2 FQGNSA. The CDR3 sequence is 12 residues long. After removal of 6 bases from V and 12 bases from J, the junction contained 7 bases not matched to a gene. In nucleotides, the CDR3 is TGTGCCAGCAGTTCCCTAGCGGGGGACGAGTACTTC. It is translated as CASSSLAGDEYF.

As regards this clonotype: Compared with germline, one end of the junction differs, possibly owing to a read error. The chain is built from TRBV12-3 or TRBV12-4 and TRBJ1-2; perhaps TRBD1 as D (5 bases). The CDR3 spans 13 residues. DNA of the CDR3: TGTGCCTGCAGTTTGGGGGGGAACTATGGCTACACCTTC. This translates into CACSLGGNYGYTF.

This clonotype was recorded at least ten times. This clone may be a read error of a much larger clone one base away. The chain uses TRBV12-3 or TRBV12-4 and TRBJ2-7, with 11 bases lining up with TRBD2. This CDR3 contains 16 residues. V lost 4 bases and J lost 2; bases outside the gene matches: 7. CDR3 nucleotide sequence: TGTGCCAGCAGTTCCGCTGCGACTAGCGGGGCCTACGAGCAGTACTTC. Protein product: CASSSAATSGAYEQYF.

The V call is TRBV4-2, the J call TRBJ2-3; 9 nucleotides agree with TRBD1. V shed 4 bases and J 1 base; nucleotides not matched to a gene: 15. CDR1 and CDR2 from the germline V gene are LGHNA and YNFKEQ. The CDR3 sequence is 19 residues long. CDR3 sequence reads: CASSLVQPGQGGGTDTQYF. DNA of the CDR3: TGTGCCAGCAGCCTAGTCCAGCCGGGACAGGGAGGAGGCACAGATACGCAGTATTTT.

This clonotype turned up a few times. The chain is built from TRBV4-3 and TRBJ2-1; D gene uncertain. The CDR3 contains 14 residues. Germline V CDR1 and CDR2: LGHNA, YSLEER. V was pared by 1 base and J by 4 bases, with 8 bases between. The CDR3 spells CASSQGVGYNEQFF. For the CDR3, the DNA is TGCGCCAGCAGCCAAGGTGTAGGGTACAATGAGCAGTTCTTC.

This clonotype was recorded a few times. This chain links TRBV6-5 with TRBJ2-3, with 7 bases aligning to TRBD1. The V segment lost 7 bases and the J segment 3 bases; nucleotides outside the gene matches: 4. The CDR3 runs 13 residues. CDR1 and CDR2 (germline): MNHEY, SVGAGI. The CDR3: CASTRGPTDTQYF. CDR3 sequence (DNA): TGTGCCAGCACTAGGGGGCCAACAGATACGCAGTATTTT.

In this sample, this clonotype turned up once. V usage is TRBV6-6 and J usage is TRBJ2-1; TRBD1 agrees at 7 bases. Germline V CDR1 and CDR2: MNHNY, SVGAGI (reference sequence). V dropped 5 bases and J dropped 9; count of bases not matched to a gene: 13. The CDR3 is 15 amino acids. The CDR3 region is CASSPRDSFSAEQFF. The CDR3 DNA is TGTGCCAGCAGTCCTCGGGACAGCTTTTCGGCTGAGCAGTTCTTC.

The CDR3: CSVEGGLAGDSNEQFF. As DNA, the CDR3 is TGCAGCGTTGAAGGGGGACTAGCGGGGGACAGCAATGAGCAGTTCTTC. This chain joins TRBV29-1 and TRBJ2-1, with 14 bases fitting TRBD2. The CDR3 is made up of 16 amino acids. Unmatched junction bases numbered 5, after V lost 1 base and J lost 6 bases. In germline, CDR1 is SQVTM, CDR2 ANQGSEA.